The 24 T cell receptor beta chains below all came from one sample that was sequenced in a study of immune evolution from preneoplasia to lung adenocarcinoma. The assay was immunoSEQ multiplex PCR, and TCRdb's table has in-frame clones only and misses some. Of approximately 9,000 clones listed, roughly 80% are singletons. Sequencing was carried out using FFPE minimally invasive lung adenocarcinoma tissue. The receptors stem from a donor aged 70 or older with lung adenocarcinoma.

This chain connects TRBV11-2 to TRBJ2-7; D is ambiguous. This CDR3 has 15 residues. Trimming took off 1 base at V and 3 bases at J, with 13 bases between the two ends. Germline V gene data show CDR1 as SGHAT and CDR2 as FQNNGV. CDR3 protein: CASSLVLASRYEQYF. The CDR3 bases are TGTGCCAGCAGCTTAGTGTTGGCATCCCGCTACGAGCAGTACTTC.

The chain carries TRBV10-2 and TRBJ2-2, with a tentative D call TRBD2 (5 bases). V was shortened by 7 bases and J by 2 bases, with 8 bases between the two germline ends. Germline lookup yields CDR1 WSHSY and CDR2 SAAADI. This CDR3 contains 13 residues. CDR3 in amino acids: CASKEGNTGELFF. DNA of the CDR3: TGCGCCAGCAAAGAGGGAAACACCGGGGAGCTGTTTTTT.

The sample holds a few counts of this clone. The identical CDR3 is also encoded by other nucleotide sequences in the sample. The CDR3, as DNA: TGCAGTGCATCGGGGAACACTGAAGCTTTCTTT. It translates to CSASGNTEAFF. The chain carries TRBV20-1 and TRBJ1-1; no clear D. The germline V and J ends were trimmed by 6 bases and 1 base, with 6 bases remaining between them. Germline loops: CDR1 DFQATT, CDR2 SNEGSKA (reference sequence). The CDR3 is made up of 11 amino acids.

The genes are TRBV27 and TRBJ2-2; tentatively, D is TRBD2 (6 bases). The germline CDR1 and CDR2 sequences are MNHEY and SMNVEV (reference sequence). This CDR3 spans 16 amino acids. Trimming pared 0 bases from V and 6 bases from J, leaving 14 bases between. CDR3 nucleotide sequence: TGTGCCAGCAGTTTATCCCCGGGAGTAAGCCCCGGGGAGCTGTTTTTT. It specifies CASSLSPGVSPGELFF.

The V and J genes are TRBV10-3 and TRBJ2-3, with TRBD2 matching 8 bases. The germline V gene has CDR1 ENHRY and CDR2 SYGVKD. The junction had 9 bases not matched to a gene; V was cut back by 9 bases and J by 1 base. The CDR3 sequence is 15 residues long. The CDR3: CAIQAGGEGTDTQYF. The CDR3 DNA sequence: TGTGCCATTCAGGCGGGAGGAGAGGGCACAGATACGCAGTATTTT.

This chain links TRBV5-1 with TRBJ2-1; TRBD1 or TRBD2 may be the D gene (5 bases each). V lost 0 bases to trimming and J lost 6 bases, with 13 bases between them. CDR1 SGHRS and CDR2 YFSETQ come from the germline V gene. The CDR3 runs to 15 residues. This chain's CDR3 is CASSLGGRDRNEQFF. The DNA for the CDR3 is TGCGCCAGCAGCTTGGGGGGCAGGGACCGCAATGAGCAGTTCTTC.

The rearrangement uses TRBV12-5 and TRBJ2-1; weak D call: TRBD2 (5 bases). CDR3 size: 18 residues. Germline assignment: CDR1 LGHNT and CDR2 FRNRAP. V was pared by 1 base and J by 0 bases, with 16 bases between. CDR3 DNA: TGTGCTAGTGGTTTGGAGTTGAGCGGACGGGACTCCTACAATGAGCAGTTCTTC. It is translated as CASGLELSGRDSYNEQFF.

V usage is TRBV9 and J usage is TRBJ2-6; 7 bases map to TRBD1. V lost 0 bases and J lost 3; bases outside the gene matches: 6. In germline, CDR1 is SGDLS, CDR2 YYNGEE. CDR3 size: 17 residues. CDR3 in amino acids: CASSVEGRGLGANVLTF. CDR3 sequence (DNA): TGTGCCAGCAGCGTAGAGGGAAGGGGGCTTGGGGCCAACGTCCTGACTTTC. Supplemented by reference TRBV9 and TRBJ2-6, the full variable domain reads DSGVTQTPKHLITATGQRVTLRCSPRSGDLSVYWYQQSLDQGLQFLIQYYNGEERAKGNILERFSAQQFPDLHSELNLSSLELGDSALYFCASSVEGRGLGANVLTFGAGSRLTVL.

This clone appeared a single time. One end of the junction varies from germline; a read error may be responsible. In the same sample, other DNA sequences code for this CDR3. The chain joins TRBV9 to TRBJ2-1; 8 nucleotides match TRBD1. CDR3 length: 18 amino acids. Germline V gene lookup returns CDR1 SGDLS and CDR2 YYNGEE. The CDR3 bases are TGTGCCAGCAGCGTAGGAGTCTGGACAGGGCAAACCCCCAATGAGCAATTCTTC. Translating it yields CASSVGVWTGQTPNEQFF.

As DNA, the CDR3 is TGTGCCAGCAGCTTAACCGTAATCTCTGGAAACACCATATATTTT. Its translation is CASSLTVISGNTIYF. This chain joins TRBV7-2 and TRBJ1-3; D remains ambiguous. The CDR3 is 15 residues long. The germline gives CDR1 SGHTA, CDR2 FQGNSA. Trimming stripped 2 bases from V and 0 bases from J, with 8 bases between.

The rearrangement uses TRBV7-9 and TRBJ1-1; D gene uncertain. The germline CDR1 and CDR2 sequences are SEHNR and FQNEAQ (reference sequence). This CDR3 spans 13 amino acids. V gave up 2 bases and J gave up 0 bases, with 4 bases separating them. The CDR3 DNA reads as TGTGCCAGCAGCTTACCAATGAACACTGAAGCTTTCTTT. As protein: CASSLPMNTEAFF.

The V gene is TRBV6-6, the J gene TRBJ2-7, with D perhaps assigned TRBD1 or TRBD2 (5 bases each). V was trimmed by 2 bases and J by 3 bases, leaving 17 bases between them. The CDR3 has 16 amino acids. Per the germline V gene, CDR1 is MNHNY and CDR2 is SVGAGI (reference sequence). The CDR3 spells CASSYGAGRRNYEQYF. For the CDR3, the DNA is TGTGCCAGCAGTTACGGGGCAGGGCGGAGGAACTACGAGCAGTACTTC.

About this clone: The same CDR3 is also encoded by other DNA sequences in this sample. CDR3 bases: TGTGCCAGCAGCTCCGCCTACGAGCAGTACTTC. It specifies CASSSAYEQYF. This chain joins TRBV7-9 and TRBJ2-7; D is unclear. CDR1 and CDR2 (germline): SEHNR, FQNEAQ (reference sequence). This CDR3 region has 11 residues. V was trimmed by 4 bases and J by 2 bases, leaving 3 bases between them.

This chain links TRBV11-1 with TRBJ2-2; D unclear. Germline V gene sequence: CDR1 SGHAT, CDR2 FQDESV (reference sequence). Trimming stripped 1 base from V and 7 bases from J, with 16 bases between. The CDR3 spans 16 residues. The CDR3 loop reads CASSLVPSTRGGELFF. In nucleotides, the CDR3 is TGTGCCAGCAGCTTAGTTCCCTCTACACGTGGCGGGGAGCTGTTTTTT.

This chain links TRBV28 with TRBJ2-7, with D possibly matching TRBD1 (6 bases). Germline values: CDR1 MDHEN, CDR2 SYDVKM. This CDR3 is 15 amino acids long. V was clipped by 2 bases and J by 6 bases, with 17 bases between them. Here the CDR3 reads CASSLPPAGVSEQYF. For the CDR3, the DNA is TGTGCCAGCAGTTTACCCCCCGCAGGGGTCTCCGAGCAGTACTTC.

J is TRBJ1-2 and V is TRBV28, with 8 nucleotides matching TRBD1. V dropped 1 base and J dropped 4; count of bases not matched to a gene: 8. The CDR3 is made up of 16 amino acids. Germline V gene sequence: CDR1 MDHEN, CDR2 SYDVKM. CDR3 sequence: CASSLFPGGPSYGYTF. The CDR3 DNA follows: TGTGCCAGCAGTTTATTCCCAGGGGGCCCTAGCTATGGCTACACCTTC.

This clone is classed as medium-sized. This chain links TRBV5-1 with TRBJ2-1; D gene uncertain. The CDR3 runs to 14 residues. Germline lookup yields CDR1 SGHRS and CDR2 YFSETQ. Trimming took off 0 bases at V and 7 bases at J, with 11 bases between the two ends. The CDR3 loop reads CASSLAPGSNEQFF. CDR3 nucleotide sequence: TGCGCCAGCAGCTTGGCGCCAGGTAGTAATGAGCAGTTCTTC.

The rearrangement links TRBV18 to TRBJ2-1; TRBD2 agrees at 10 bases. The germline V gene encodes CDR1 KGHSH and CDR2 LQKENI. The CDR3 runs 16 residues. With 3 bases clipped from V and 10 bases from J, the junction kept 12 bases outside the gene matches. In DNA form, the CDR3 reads TGTGCCAGCTCACCTAACGCGGCTAGCGGGAGCTTGGAGCAGTTCTTC. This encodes CASSPNAASGSLEQFF.

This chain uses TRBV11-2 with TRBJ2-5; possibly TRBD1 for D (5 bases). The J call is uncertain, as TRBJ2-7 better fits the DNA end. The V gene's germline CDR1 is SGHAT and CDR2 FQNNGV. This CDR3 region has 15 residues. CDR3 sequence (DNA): TGTGCCAGCAGCTTAGTTGCCGACAGCGCCTACGAGCAGTACTTC. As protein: CASSLVADSAYEQYF.

The CDR3 loop is CASSSSTLTPYNEQFF. CDR3 coding DNA: TGTGCCAGCAGCTCGTCTACCCTAACGCCCTACAATGAGCAGTTCTTC. The rearrangement joins TRBV6-6 to TRBJ2-1; D remains unclear. The germline V gene has CDR1 MNHNY and CDR2 SVGAGI (reference sequence). Trimming pared 6 bases from V and 2 bases from J, leaving 17 bases between. CDR3 length equals 16 residues.

DNA for the CDR3: TGTGCCAGCAGTGTGCAGCGGGAGACCCAGTACTTC. Amino acid sequence: CASSVQRETQYF. The chain employs TRBV6-1 and TRBJ2-5, with a possible D match to TRBD2 (5 bases). The CDR3 length is 12 residues. V was pared by 4 bases and J by 5 bases, with 8 bases between. Germline V lookup: CDR1 MNHNS, CDR2 SASEGT.

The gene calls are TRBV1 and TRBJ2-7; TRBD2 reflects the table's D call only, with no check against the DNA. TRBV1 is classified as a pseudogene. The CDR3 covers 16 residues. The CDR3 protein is CTSNQDQSSGSYEQYF. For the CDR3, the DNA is TGCACCAGCAACCAAGATCAGAGTAGCGGATCTTACGAGCAGTACTTC.

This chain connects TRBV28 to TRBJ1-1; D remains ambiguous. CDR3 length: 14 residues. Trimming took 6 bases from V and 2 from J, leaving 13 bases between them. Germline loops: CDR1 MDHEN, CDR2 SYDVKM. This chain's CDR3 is CASRNMGSNTEAFF. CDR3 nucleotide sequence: TGTGCCAGCAGGAACATGGGCAGTAACACTGAAGCTTTCTTT.

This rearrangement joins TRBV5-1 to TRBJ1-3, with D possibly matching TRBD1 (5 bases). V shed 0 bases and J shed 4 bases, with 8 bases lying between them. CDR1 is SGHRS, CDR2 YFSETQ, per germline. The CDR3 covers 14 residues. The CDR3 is CASSLGGDGNTIYF. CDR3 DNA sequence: TGCGCCAGCAGCTTGGGAGGGGACGGAAACACCATATATTTT.